These T cell receptor beta chains were read from a single sample in a study of cytomegalovirus exposure and HLA in healthy donors. Data came from immunoSEQ multiplex PCR; TCRdb stores just in-frame clones and leaves some out. The data hold some 200,000 clones, with around nine tenths observed a single time. Sequencing was carried out using PBMCs. Receptors originate from a woman between 18 and 30 years old in good health and CMV-seronegative. Each CDR3 is given without its conserved first and last residue. Fields, in order: V gene, D gene, CDR3 protein. D genes are given only for firm matches.

v_gene: TRBV6-5
d_gene: -
CDR3aa: ASSYGGAGNTIY

v_gene: TRBV27
d_gene: -
CDR3aa: ASATLGIAYEQY

v_gene: TRBV7-8
d_gene: TRBD1
CDR3aa: ASSLTGERVYGYT

v_gene: TRBV6-5
d_gene: TRBD1
CDR3aa: ASSLGQGMAPLH

v_gene: TRBV9
d_gene: TRBD2
CDR3aa: ASSVGAGTISYEQY

v_gene: TRBV6-1
d_gene: TRBD1
CDR3aa: ASEGTADSNQPQH

v_gene: TRBV10-2
d_gene: TRBD1
CDR3aa: ATSDRGTSTDTQY

v_gene: TRBV6-1
d_gene: TRBD2
CDR3aa: ASSGRGDTGELF

v_gene: TRBV7-9
d_gene: -
CDR3aa: ASSSSQGIYGYT

v_gene: TRBV11-1
d_gene: -
CDR3aa: ASSFDTLRNNEQF

v_gene: TRBV19
d_gene: -
CDR3aa: ASRWGRFSPGVNTEAF

v_gene: TRBV18
d_gene: -
CDR3aa: ASSPTSSGEQF

v_gene: TRBV6-5
d_gene: -
CDR3aa: ASSYSRSQAYGYT

v_gene: TRBV6-1
d_gene: -
CDR3aa: ASSGQIQWNTEAF

v_gene: TRBV4-1
d_gene: -
CDR3aa: ASSSSKGMNTEAF

v_gene: TRBV6-5
d_gene: -
CDR3aa: ASSYGGAGYT

v_gene: TRBV7-6
d_gene: TRBD2
CDR3aa: ASSSGGDEQY

v_gene: TRBV30
d_gene: TRBD2
CDR3aa: AWERAGASNEQF

v_gene: TRBV19
d_gene: -
CDR3aa: ASSGAGSNQPQH

v_gene: TRBV11-3
d_gene: -
CDR3aa: ASSPSPPGKNTEAF

v_gene: TRBV19
d_gene: TRBD1
CDR3aa: ASSARTGLSVTEAF

v_gene: TRBV19
d_gene: -
CDR3aa: ASSSGKNIQY

v_gene: TRBV7-3
d_gene: -
CDR3aa: ASSFELVNTGELF

v_gene: TRBV30
d_gene: -
CDR3aa: AWSALGGLNTEAF

v_gene: TRBV11-3
d_gene: -
CDR3aa: ASSLGWGGWETQY

v_gene: TRBV28
d_gene: TRBD1
CDR3aa: ASRADRADKQY

v_gene: TRBV4-2
d_gene: TRBD2
CDR3aa: ASSAHLAGGPDEQF

v_gene: TRBV30
d_gene: -
CDR3aa: AWEAGSGANVLT

v_gene: TRBV30
d_gene: -
CDR3aa: AWTPGTGELF

v_gene: TRBV6-5
d_gene: -
CDR3aa: ASRRENSPGEQY

v_gene: TRBV6-5
d_gene: -
CDR3aa: ASSYAGGGGEKLF

v_gene: TRBV27
d_gene: -
CDR3aa: ASSLSITVQSPLH

v_gene: TRBV6-5
d_gene: TRBD2
CDR3aa: ASSYMRESSYEQY

v_gene: TRBV7-9
d_gene: -
CDR3aa: ASSAGRYEQF

v_gene: TRBV6-1
d_gene: -
CDR3aa: ASTLPLGHRYGYT

v_gene: TRBV2
d_gene: -
CDR3aa: ASRQGSSGANVLT

v_gene: TRBV9
d_gene: TRBD1
CDR3aa: ASSVDVGTDIEELF

v_gene: TRBV28
d_gene: -
CDR3aa: ASSFSGVSNQPQH

v_gene: TRBV7-9
d_gene: TRBD2
CDR3aa: ASSPPSAGGPTDTQY

v_gene: TRBV2
d_gene: TRBD1
CDR3aa: ASIRDRDETQY

v_gene: TRBV12-5
d_gene: TRBD1
CDR3aa: ASGLGHTGGPETQY

v_gene: TRBV5-5
d_gene: TRBD1
CDR3aa: ASSLTGGSNYGYT

v_gene: TRBV12-5
d_gene: TRBD1
CDR3aa: ASGLVGTGGPNEQF

v_gene: TRBV28
d_gene: -
CDR3aa: ASSLVTSEQY

v_gene: TRBV7-9
d_gene: TRBD1
CDR3aa: ASSPRDREDEQY

v_gene: TRBV6-4
d_gene: TRBD2
CDR3aa: ASRGRLAGGETQY

v_gene: TRBV7-8
d_gene: TRBD1
CDR3aa: ASSLWDRDGYT

v_gene: TRBV19
d_gene: -
CDR3aa: ASSIYGQIYNEQF

v_gene: TRBV30
d_gene: -
CDR3aa: AWSSRVGQPQH

v_gene: TRBV6-5
d_gene: -
CDR3aa: ASSYGRTEAF